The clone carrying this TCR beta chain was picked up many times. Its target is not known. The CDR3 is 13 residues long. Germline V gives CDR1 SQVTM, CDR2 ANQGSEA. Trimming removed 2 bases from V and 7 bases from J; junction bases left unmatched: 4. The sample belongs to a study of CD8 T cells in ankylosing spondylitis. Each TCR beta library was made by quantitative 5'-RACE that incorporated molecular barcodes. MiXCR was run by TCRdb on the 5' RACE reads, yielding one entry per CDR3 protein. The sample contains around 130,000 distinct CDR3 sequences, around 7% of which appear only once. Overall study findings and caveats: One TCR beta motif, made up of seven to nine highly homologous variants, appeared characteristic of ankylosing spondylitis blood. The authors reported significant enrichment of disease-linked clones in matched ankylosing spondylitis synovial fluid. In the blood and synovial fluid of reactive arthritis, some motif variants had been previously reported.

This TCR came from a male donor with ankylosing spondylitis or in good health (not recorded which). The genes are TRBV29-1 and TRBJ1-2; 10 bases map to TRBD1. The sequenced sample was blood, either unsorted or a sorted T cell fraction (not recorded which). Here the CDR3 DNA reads TGCAGCGTTGAAACGCGACAGGGGGCTGGCTACACCTTC. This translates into CSVETRQGAGYTF. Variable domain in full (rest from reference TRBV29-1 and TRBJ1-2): SAVISQKPSRDICQRGTSLTIQCQVDSQVTMMFWYRQQPGQSLTLIATANQGSEATYESGFVIDKFPISRPNLTFSTLTVSNMSPEDSSIYLCSVETRQGAGYTFGSGTRLTVV.